Shown below are 21 T cell receptor beta chains from a single sample sequenced in a study of molecular identifiers for immune sequencing clone quantification (dated by TCRdb to 2016 to 2019). The library was produced with PCR. The listed sequencing device is NextSeq 500. TCRdb reprocessing: public reads trimmed at Q25 with fastp, clones called with MiXCR, in-frame beta chains kept. One record per CDR3 amino acid sequence lists the most common genes and DNA. Counted in this sample were approximately 97,000 distinct CDR3 sequences; approximately 25% of them appeared once. The ten largest clonotypes hold 0.94% of the sample. The sample consisted of naive CD8+ T cells from blood, with Jurkat cell RNA spiked in. The cell subset or site label of this sample denotes: FACS-sorted CD8+CD4-CCR7+CD45RA+ naive T cells. The receptors were gathered from a human donor in good health. Some libraries in this study had Jurkat cell RNA spiked in.

Comments on this clonotype: A much bigger clone sits one base away, suggesting this may be a read error. The genes are TRBV18 and TRBJ1-5; perhaps TRBD1 as D (6 bases). Germline CDR1 reads KGHSH; CDR2 reads LQKENI. The CDR3 totals 17 residues. The CDR3 coding sequence is TGTGCCAGCTCACCACCATGGGGGGGGGCCGGCAATCCGCCCCAGCATTTT. Protein product: CASSPPWGGAGNPPQHF.

Ten or more counts support this clonotype. The rearrangement uses TRBV2 and TRBJ1-6, with D perhaps matching TRBD1 (6 bases). Germline V gene lookup returns CDR1 SNHLY and CDR2 FYNNEI. The CDR3 is made up of 15 amino acids. The V gene lost 1 base and the J gene lost 3 bases, with 7 bases spanning the gap. The CDR3: CASSEEGGYNSPLHF. Here the CDR3 DNA reads TGTGCCAGCAGTGAAGAAGGGGGCTATAATTCACCCCTCCACTTT.

Note on this clonotype: The conserved closing phenylalanine or tryptophan is absent in this CDR3, likely reflecting a read error. The CDR3 DNA is TGTGCCAGTAGTATCAGGGTGTCCTACAATGAGCAGTTCTCC. Its translation: CASSIRVSYNEQFS. The genes are TRBV19 and TRBJ2-1; perhaps TRBD1 as D (5 bases). Between the trimmed V and J ends, which lost 3 bases and 1 base, there was a span of 7 bases. This CDR3 region has 14 residues. CDR1 and CDR2 from the germline V gene are LNHDA and SQIVND (reference sequence).

This clonotype was detected many times. This sequence joins TRBV5-6 and TRBJ1-5; D is uncertain. The length of the CDR3 is 13 residues. The germline V gene has CDR1 SGHDT and CDR2 YYEEEE. V shed 3 bases and J shed 5 bases, with 9 bases lying between them. The CDR3 region is CASSSAGDQPQHF. The DNA of the CDR3 is TGTGCCAGCAGCTCGGCAGGCGATCAGCCCCAGCATTTT. The full variable domain, completed using reference TRBV5-6 and TRBJ1-5, is DAGVTQSPTHLIKTRGQQVTLRCSPKSGHDTVSWYQQALGQGPQFIFQYYEEEERQRGNFPDRFSGHQFPNYSSELNVNALLLGDSALYLCASSSAGDQPQHFGDGTRLSIL.

This clonotype was detected ten times or more. The chain couples TRBV7-9 to TRBJ2-7; D is possibly TRBD2 (6 bases). Germline lookup yields CDR1 SEHNR and CDR2 FQNEAQ (reference sequence). The V gene lost 4 bases and the J gene lost 7 bases, with 11 bases spanning the gap. This CDR3 contains 12 residues. CDR3 protein: CASSSTSLEQYF. CDR3 DNA: TGTGCCAGCAGCTCAACTAGCTTGGAGCAGTACTTC.

The chain carries TRBV27 and TRBJ1-5; D not resolved. Germline loops: CDR1 MNHEY, CDR2 SMNVEV (reference sequence). Deletions cut 6 bases from V and 3 bases from J, with 12 bases between. The CDR3 loop spans 14 amino acids. The CDR3 spells CASSRIPTNQPQHF. The CDR3 DNA is TGTGCCAGCAGCAGAATCCCCACCAATCAGCCCCAGCATTTT.

Regarding this clonotype: It may be a read error: a sequence one base away is much more abundant. V and J are TRBV7-9 and TRBJ2-5; TRBD2 matches at 7 bases. This CDR3 region has 13 residues. CDR1 and CDR2 (germline): SEHNR, FQNEAQ (reference sequence). The CDR3 DNA is TGTTCCAGCAGACTAGGGACTAAAGAGACCCAGTACTTC. Protein product: CSSRLGTKETQYF.

Remarks on this clonotype: A read error may explain this, as a much larger clone is one base away. The V call is TRBV6-2 or TRBV6-3, the J call TRBJ2-7; TRBD2 aligns across 12 bases. The CDR3 runs to 16 residues. V lost 7 bases and J lost 3; bases outside the gene matches: 10. Germline V CDR1 and CDR2: MNHEY, SVGEGT. In nucleotides, the CDR3 is TGTGCCAGCACCGCCACGACTAGCGGGGGCCGCTACGAGCAGTACTTC. This gives the protein CASTATTSGGRYEQYF.

The rearrangement links TRBV12-3 or TRBV12-4 to TRBJ2-2, with no clear D. The CDR3 spans 14 residues. Trimming pared 6 bases from V and 1 base from J, leaving 9 bases between. CDR3 nucleotides: TGTGCCAGCAGCCGTACAGAGAACACCGGGGAGCTGTTTTTT. Translated: CASSRTENTGELFF.

This clonotype was seen ten or more times. The V call is TRBV6-1, the J call TRBJ2-1; the D is unclear. CDR1 is MNHNS and CDR2 is SASEGT in the germline V gene. The CDR3 is 12 amino acids. Trimming removed 4 bases at V and 16 bases at J, with 17 bases between. The CDR3 DNA is TGTGCCAGCAGTGCAATGGACCAGAAGGCATTCTTC. Protein product: CASSAMDQKAFF.

This clonotype showed up many times. V and J are TRBV6-2 or TRBV6-3 and TRBJ2-2; no clear D. Germline CDR1 MNHEY, CDR2 SVGEGT. The CDR3 contains 15 residues. Trimming left V 7 bases short and J 3 bases short, with 15 bases between. CDR3 loop: CASILEFPDTGELFF. The DNA for the CDR3 is TGTGCCAGCATTTTAGAATTTCCGGACACCGGGGAGCTGTTTTTT.

This clonotype appeared many times. The rearrangement joins TRBV5-5 to TRBJ2-7; a weak D match, TRBD1 (6 bases). Trimming stripped 6 bases from V and 3 bases from J, with 16 bases between. CDR1 and CDR2 from the germline V gene are SGHKS and YYEKEE (reference sequence). This CDR3 spans 14 amino acids. The DNA for the CDR3 is TGTGCCAGCAACAAACCGGGACAATACTACGAGCAGTACTTC. As protein: CASNKPGQYYEQYF.

This clonotype was observed once. Its ends do not fully match the called genes, so a read error is possible. The chain is built from TRBV20-1 and TRBJ1-5, with D possibly being TRBD1 (5 bases). There are 19 residues in the CDR3. Germline V gene lookup returns CDR1 DFQATT and CDR2 SNEGSKA (reference sequence). The chain's CDR3 is CSARDPGAHGHYSNRPQHF. DNA of the CDR3: TGCAGTGCTAGGGACCCCGGGGCGCACGGGCATTATAGCAATCGGCCCCAGCATTTT.

On this clonotype: This may come from a read error, since a much larger clone is one base off. V gene TRBV13 combines with J gene TRBJ1-1; D is ambiguous. CDR3 size: 12 residues. CDR1 PRHDT and CDR2 FYEKMQ come from the germline V gene (reference sequence). The CDR3 bases are TGTTCCAGCAGCTCCGAGAACACTGAAGCTTTCTTT. This translates into CSSSSENTEAFF.

This clonotype was seen a handful of times. The chain combines TRBV29-1 with TRBJ1-1, with TRBD1 identical over 8 bases. Germline trimming cut 8 bases from V and 0 bases from J; bases unmatched to any gene: 14. Germline CDR1 and CDR2: SQVTM and ANQGSEA. The CDR3 consists of 16 residues. The CDR3 sequence: CSSTPVDRGMNTEAFF. The CDR3 region has the DNA TGCAGCTCCACTCCGGTAGACAGGGGCATGAACACTGAAGCTTTCTTT.

This clonotype appeared many times. This rearrangement joins TRBV7-6 to TRBJ2-3, with D perhaps matching TRBD2 (5 bases). The germline gives CDR1 SGHVS, CDR2 FNYEAQ. V lost 5 bases to trimming and J lost 10 bases, with 19 bases between them. The CDR3 loop spans 14 amino acids. The CDR3 spells CASSPSADRDAQYF. In DNA form, the CDR3 reads TGTGCCAGCAGCCCCTCGGCAGACCGGGATGCGCAGTATTTT.

This clonotype was counted between two and nine times. The chain uses TRBV5-6 and TRBJ2-5, with 11 positions matching TRBD1. In germline, CDR1 is SGHDT, CDR2 YYEEEE. Trimming took 6 bases from V and 7 from J; bases not matched to a gene: 8. The CDR3 consists of 14 residues. CDR3 sequence (DNA): TGTGCCAGCACCTGGGACAGGGGGTTGGGGACCCAGTACTTC. This codes for CASTWDRGLGTQYF.

This clonotype was counted ten times or more. This sequence joins TRBV7-9 and TRBJ2-7; D is uncertain. The CDR3 runs 16 residues. Trimming removed 5 bases at V and 4 bases at J, with 21 bases between. Germline CDR1 SEHNR, CDR2 FQNEAQ (reference sequence). The CDR3: CASSPPRATSIYEQYF. CDR3 nucleotides: TGTGCCAGCAGCCCACCCCGGGCAACTTCGATTTACGAGCAGTACTTC.

A word on this clonotype: This may come from a read error, since a much larger clone is one base off. CDR3 in amino acids: CASSQEGSSFPYAQCF. CDR3 DNA sequence: TGCGCCAGCAGCCAAGAAGGCAGCTCCTTTCCCTACGCGCAGTGCTTC. The rearrangement joins TRBV4-3 to TRBJ2-7; no clear D gene. CDR1 LGHNA and CDR2 YSLEER come from the germline V gene. This CDR3 comprises 16 residues.

This clonotype was found many times. Likely a read error: the CDR3 ends without its conserved phenylalanine or tryptophan. J is TRBJ2-7 and V is TRBV7-8; D is unclear. This CDR3 contains 13 residues. Trimming took 3 bases from V and 4 from J, leaving 10 bases between them. The germline V gene encodes CDR1 SGHVS and CDR2 FQNEAQ. The CDR3 loop reads CASSLGLSYEQYL. The CDR3 DNA sequence: TGTGCCAGCAGCTTGGGCCTATCTTACGAGCAGTACCTC.

This clonotype was recorded at least ten times. The J gene is TRBJ2-3, the V gene TRBV7-9; TRBD1 aligns across 9 bases. Per the germline V gene, CDR1 is SEHNR and CDR2 is FQNEAQ (reference sequence). The CDR3 is 14 residues long. V shed 5 bases and J 4 bases; nucleotides not matched to a gene: 4. The CDR3 is CASSAGTGPDTQYF. The DNA for the CDR3 is TGTGCCAGCAGCGCCGGGACAGGGCCAGATACGCAGTATTTT.